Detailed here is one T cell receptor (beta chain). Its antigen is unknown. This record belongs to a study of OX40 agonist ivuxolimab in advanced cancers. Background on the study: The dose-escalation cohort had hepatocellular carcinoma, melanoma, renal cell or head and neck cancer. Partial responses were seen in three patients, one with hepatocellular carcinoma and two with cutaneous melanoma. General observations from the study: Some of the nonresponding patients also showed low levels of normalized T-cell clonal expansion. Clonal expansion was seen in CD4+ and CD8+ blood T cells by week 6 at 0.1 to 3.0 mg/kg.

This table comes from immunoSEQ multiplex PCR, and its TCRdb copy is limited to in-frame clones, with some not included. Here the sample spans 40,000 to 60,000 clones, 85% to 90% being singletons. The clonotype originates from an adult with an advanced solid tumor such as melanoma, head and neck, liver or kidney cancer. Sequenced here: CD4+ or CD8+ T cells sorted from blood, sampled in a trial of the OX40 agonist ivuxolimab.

CDR3 amino acids: CASSLYRGANEKLFF. CDR3 nucleotide sequence: TGTGCCAGCAGCTTATACAGGGGAGCTAATGAAAAACTGTTTTTT. The chain has TRBV5-5 and TRBJ1-4; the match to TRBD1 covers 7 bases. This CDR3 is built from 15 residues. With 2 bases clipped from V and 3 bases from J, the junction kept 4 bases outside the gene matches. In germline, CDR1 is SGHKS, CDR2 YYEKEE (reference sequence).